The rows below give T cell receptor beta chains drawn from one sample of a study of Ad26.COV2.S vaccination and SARS-CoV-2 variants. Assay used: immunoSEQ multiplex PCR; TCRdb lists only in-frame clones, some missing. The sample consists of 85,000 to 120,000 clones, around 80% of them appearing once. This specimen consisted of peripheral blood, obtained after recovery from COVID-19. These TCRs come from a human donor who had recovered from COVID-19. Each CDR3 is given with its conserved first and last residue. The D gene is left open where the match is weak. Size is omitted from some rows. Given values are once, few, many or a class for expanded clones.

>TRBJ1-3|TRBV7-2|few|NA
TGTGCCAGCAGCTTAAGGGGAACCAGCTCTGGAAACACCATATATTTT
CASSLRGTSSGNTIYF
>TRBJ2-2|TRBV10-1|NA|NA
TGCGCCAGCAGTGAGGCTTTAGAAGGGGAGCTGTTTTTT
CASSEALEGELFF
>TRBJ2-7|TRBV11-2|NA|NA
TGTGCCAGCAGCCCGACGGGAACCTACGAGCAGTACTTC
CASSPTGTYEQYF
>TRBJ2-1|TRBV4-3|NA|NA
TGCGCCAGCAGCCAAGATTTTAGAGGGTTGGATGAGCAGTTCTTC
CASSQDFRGLDEQFF
>TRBJ1-2|TRBV4-1|NA|NA
TGCGCCAGCAGCCAAGATGGCTATGGCTACACCTTC
CASSQDGYGYTF
>TRBJ1-4|TRBV6-5|NA|NA
TGTGCCAGCAGTTACATAGGCGGAGCAACTAATGAAAAACTGTTTTTT
CASSYIGGATNEKLFF
>TRBJ1-1|TRBV27|NA|TRBD1
TGTGCCAGCAGTTTCGGACAGGGGAAGCCCAACACTGAAGCTTTCTTT
CASSFGQGKPNTEAFF
>TRBJ2-2|TRBV4-1|NA|TRBD2
TGCGCCAGCAGCCATATAGACTTGGGACTAGCTACCGGGGAGCTGTTTTTT
CASSHIDLGLATGELFF
>TRBJ2-7|TRBV11-3|NA|TRBD1
TGTGCCAGCAGCCTAGGACAGGGACCCTCCTACGAGCAGTACTTC
CASSLGQGPSYEQYF
>TRBJ1-1|TRBV5-1|NA|TRBD1
TGCGCCAGCAGCTTGGAGGGGGACAGTTCCTCTGAAGCTTTCTTT
CASSLEGDSSSEAFF
>TRBJ2-3|TRBV29-1|NA|NA
TGCAGCGTTAGTCCGGGGGTCACCGATACGCAGTATTTT
CSVSPGVTDTQYF
>TRBJ1-3|TRBV2|NA|TRBD1
TGTGCCAGCAGTGGCGACAGGGGGCGGGGAAACACCATATATTTT
CASSGDRGRGNTIYF
>TRBJ2-7|TRBV7-9|NA|NA
TGTGCCAGCAGCTCCTTGGGAGAGGCTGGGTACGAGCAGTACTTC
CASSSLGEAGYEQYF
>TRBJ2-7|TRBV23-1|few|NA
TGCGCCAGCAGTCAATTTGGACGGAGCTACGAGCAGTACTTC
CASSQFGRSYEQYF
>TRBJ1-6|TRBV14|NA|NA
TGTGCCAGCAGCCCGACAGAGGATTCACCCCTCCACTTT
CASSPTEDSPLHF
>TRBJ2-3|TRBV7-2|once|NA
TGTGCCAGCAGCCCCAGGATCGGGGAAGATACGCAGTATTTT
CASSPRIGEDTQYF
>TRBJ1-3|TRBV5-1|NA|NA
TGCGCCAGCAGCTTGTTGGGATCTGGAAACACCATATATTTT
CASSLLGSGNTIYF
>TRBJ2-2|TRBV6-5|NA|TRBD1
TGTGCCAGCGCGGCCGGGACAGTGAACACCGGGGAGCTGTTTTTT
CASAAGTVNTGELFF
>TRBJ2-2|TRBV6-5|NA|TRBD1
TGTGCCAGCGAAACAGGGGGCCGGGAGCTGTTTTTT
CASETGGRELFF
>TRBJ1-2|TRBV18|NA|NA
TGTGCCAGCTCACCAATTCGGACAGAGCTCTATGGCTACACCTTC
CASSPIRTELYGYTF
>TRBJ1-2|TRBV4-3|once|TRBD1
TGCGCCAGCAGCCAAGCTGACAGGGGGCTTGGCTACACCTTC
CASSQADRGLGYTF
>TRBJ2-4|TRBV7-2|once|TRBD2
TGTGCCAGCAGCTTCGGACTAGCGGGGGGGCAGGAAAACATTCAGTACTTC
CASSFGLAGGQENIQYF
>TRBJ2-5|TRBV4-1|once|NA
TGCGCCAGCAGCCAAGATCCAGGGAAAGAGACCCAGTACTTC
CASSQDPGKETQYF
>TRBJ2-1|TRBV6-2/TRBV6-3|NA|NA
TGTGCCAGCAGTCTCTTCAGGGAAGGAGGCAATGAGCAGTTCTTC
CASSLFREGGNEQFF
>TRBJ2-7|TRBV29-1|NA|NA
TGCAGCGTTGACCCTTCTCCGAAAGACGAGCAGTACTTC
CSVDPSPKDEQYF
>TRBJ2-3|TRBV6-4|NA|NA
TGTGCCACCCAAGCAGCAGATACGCAGTATTTT
CATQAADTQYF
>TRBJ2-5|TRBV5-1|NA|NA
TGCGCCAGCAGCCAATTGAGAAGGGGGGTAAGGGAGACCCAGTACTTC
CASSQLRRGVRETQYF
>TRBJ1-5|TRBV4-2|NA|NA
TGTGCCAGCAGCCAAGATGTATTGACGGGACAGCCCCAGCATTTT
CASSQDVLTGQPQHF
>TRBJ1-2|TRBV20-1|NA|NA
TGCAGTACTACAGATAACTATGGCTACACCTTC
CSTTDNYGYTF
>TRBJ1-5|TRBV5-1|NA|NA
TGCGCCAGCAGCTTGGAGGGCCACCGCAATCAGCCCCAGCATTTT
CASSLEGHRNQPQHF
>TRBJ1-3|TRBV2|NA|NA
TGTGCCAGCAGTGAAAACGGCCTCGCGCGAGACACCATATATTTT
CASSENGLARDTIYF
>TRBJ2-1|TRBV3-1/TRBV3-2|NA|NA
TGTGCCAGCAGCCATTCCTACAATGAGCAGTTCTTC
CASSHSYNEQFF
>TRBJ1-5|TRBV28|once|NA
TGTGCCAGCGGTGGACAGAATCAGCCCCAGCATTTT
CASGGQNQPQHF
>TRBJ1-1|TRBV6-2/TRBV6-3|NA|NA
TGTGCCAGCAGTTCCCGGTTTTCAGGGACTGAAGCTTTCTTT
CASSSRFSGTEAFF
>TRBJ1-6|TRBV5-1|NA|TRBD1
TGCGCCAGCAGCCCGGGACAGGATAATTCACCCCTCCACTTT
CASSPGQDNSPLHF
>TRBJ2-3|TRBV6-6|NA|NA
TGTGCCAGCAGGATTACCCAGTTCGCAGATACGCAGTATTTT
CASRITQFADTQYF
>TRBJ1-4|TRBV12-3/TRBV12-4|NA|NA
TGTGCCAGCAGCACACTCGAGGGAGAAAAACTGTTTTTT
CASSTLEGEKLFF
>TRBJ1-1|TRBV19|NA|TRBD1
TGTGCCACTGGGCACAGGGGTTTGACTGAAGCTTTCTTT
CATGHRGLTEAFF
>TRBJ2-2|TRBV6-5|NA|TRBD1
TGTGCCAGCAGCGGGACAGGGGGATACACCGGGGAGCTGTTTTTT
CASSGTGGYTGELFF
>TRBJ1-6|TRBV4-2|NA|NA
TGTGCCAGCACCGCAGAACAGAGCTCCTATAATTCACCCCTCCACTTT
CASTAEQSSYNSPLHF
>TRBJ2-5|TRBV20-1|NA|NA
TGCAGTGCTAGTAGGAACAGCCAAGAGACCCAGTACTTC
CSASRNSQETQYF
>TRBJ2-7|TRBV12-3/TRBV12-4|NA|NA
TGTGCCAGCAGTTTTGGATACGAGCAGTACTTC
CASSFGYEQYF
>TRBJ2-2|TRBV30|NA|NA
TGTGCCTGGAATGGCGGCTACATGAACACCGGGGAGCTGTTTTTT
CAWNGGYMNTGELFF
>TRBJ1-6|TRBV5-4|once|NA
TGTGCCAGCAGCTTGGATAGGGGGAATTCACCCCTCCACTTT
CASSLDRGNSPLHF
>TRBJ2-3|TRBV7-3|NA|NA
TGTGCCAGCAGTTCCTACGGGGGAGATACGCAGTATTTT
CASSSYGGDTQYF
>TRBJ2-1|TRBV6-2/TRBV6-3|NA|NA
TGTGCCAGCAGTTACTCGGACACGGCCTCCTACAATGAGCAGTTCTTC
CASSYSDTASYNEQFF
>TRBJ2-1|TRBV3-1/TRBV3-2|NA|TRBD2
TGTGCCAGCAGAGCCGGACTAGCGGGGGGAAGCTCCTACAATGAGCAGTTCTTC
CASRAGLAGGSSYNEQFF
>TRBJ2-1|TRBV7-6|once|TRBD1
TGTGCCAGCAGCGCCTTCGGACAGGGTGGGTACAATGAGCAGTTCTTC
CASSAFGQGGYNEQFF
>TRBJ2-1|TRBV5-4|NA|NA
TGTGCCAGCAGCTCCGGAGGTCGGGGCAGGGGTTTAAATGAGCAGTTCTTC
CASSSGGRGRGLNEQFF
>TRBJ1-5|TRBV19|NA|TRBD1
TGTGCCAGTAGTAGGCAGGGGGCTTCTGATAGCAATCAGCCCCAGCATTTT
CASSRQGASDSNQPQHF
>TRBJ1-6|TRBV5-5|once|NA
TGTGCCAGCAGCCGGCGGGATTCACCCCTCCACTTT
CASSRRDSPLHF
>TRBJ1-2|TRBV10-3|NA|NA
TGTGCCATCAGTACCGGACTGGATGGGTATGGCTACACCTTC
CAISTGLDGYGYTF
>TRBJ2-4|TRBV3-1/TRBV3-2|NA|NA
TGTGCCAGCAGCCAAGAAGCAGGTAGCAACATTCAGTACTTC
CASSQEAGSNIQYF
>TRBJ1-5|TRBV2|NA|NA
TGTGCCAGCACGGACACCTTACCGTATAGCAATCAGCCCCAGCATTTT
CASTDTLPYSNQPQHF
>TRBJ2-3|TRBV12-3/TRBV12-4|NA|NA
TGTGCCAGCAGTCCCCTGGGTGGCAATACGCAGTATTTT
CASSPLGGNTQYF
>TRBJ1-4|TRBV9|NA|NA
TGTGCCAGCAGCGCCTCATCGGGACACTCGGGAGAAAAACTGTTTTTT
CASSASSGHSGEKLFF
>TRBJ1-6|TRBV6-5|NA|TRBD1
TGTGCCGGGGGACAGGGTCTTTTCTATAATTCACCCCTCCACTTT
CAGGQGLFYNSPLHF